Following are 16 T cell receptor beta chains from one sample sequenced in a study of lymphopenia after photon versus proton radiotherapy (dated by TCRdb to the late 2010s). Preparation of the library involved the immunoSEQ multiplex PCR assay. Here the immuneACCESS table is served through TCRdb, limited to in-frame sequences with V and J called. Missing clones are a known gap in these copies; in checked studies unresolved V genes cover under half, and the rest lacks a known reason. This sample gives about 160,000 clones in total; less than 90% of them show up just once. Of the sample, around 4.5% falls within the top ten clones. This material consisted of peripheral blood, taken from a patient treated with photon-based radiotherapy. These receptors were taken from a man aged 50 or older with gastric cancer.

The V gene is TRBV18, the J gene TRBJ1-4, with D possibly being TRBD1 (6 bases). V was cut by 2 bases and J by 8 bases, with 12 bases left in between. Germline CDR1 reads KGHSH; CDR2 reads LQKENI. The CDR3 extends over 14 amino acids. The CDR3 loop reads CASSPYREGEKLFF. The CDR3 bases are TGTGCCAGCTCACCATACAGGGAGGGCGAAAAACTGTTTTTT.

The chain has TRBV19 and TRBJ2-3; 11 bases line up with TRBD2. CDR1 LNHDA and CDR2 SQIVND come from the germline V gene (reference sequence). Trimming took 6 bases from V and 2 from J; bases not matched to a gene: 4. The CDR3 runs to 15 residues. The chain's CDR3 is CASRSLAGVTDTQYF. CDR3 nucleotides: TGTGCCAGTAGGTCACTAGCGGGAGTCACAGATACGCAGTATTTT.

The J gene is TRBJ2-1, the V gene TRBV6-4; D gene uncertain. This CDR3 is built from 14 residues. CDR1 is MRHNA and CDR2 is SNTAGT in the germline V gene. Trimming cost V 0 bases and J 6 bases, with 9 bases left between them. The CDR3 loop reads CASSDSEGPNEQFF. CDR3 sequence (DNA): TGTGCCAGCAGTGACTCGGAAGGCCCCAATGAGCAGTTCTTC.

This clone was detected only once. The chain uses TRBV5-1 and TRBJ1-1; D remains ambiguous. Trimming stripped 0 bases from V and 1 base from J, with 10 bases between. The CDR3 has 15 residues. Germline lookup yields CDR1 SGHRS and CDR2 YFSETQ. CDR3 coding DNA: TGCGCCAGCAGCTTGGCCGCGCGGAAGAACACTGAAGCTTTCTTT. Protein product: CASSLAARKNTEAFF.

The CDR3 nucleotides are TGTGCCAGCAGTTTAGGAGGCCTTAGGGCCCAGTACTTC. Amino acids: CASSLGGLRAQYF. The J gene is TRBJ2-5, the V gene TRBV28, with D possibly TRBD2 on 5 matching bases. Per the germline V gene, CDR1 is MDHEN and CDR2 is SYDVKM. V was clipped by 2 bases and J by 9 bases, with 13 bases between them. The CDR3 runs to 13 residues.

This chain connects TRBV25-1 to TRBJ2-4; tentatively, D is TRBD2 (5 bases). The CDR3 covers 14 residues. Germline lookup yields CDR1 MGHDK and CDR2 SYGVNS. Trimming removed 10 bases from V and 0 bases from J, with 13 bases in between. CDR3 bases: TGTGCCACCCAGGAGGCGGGAGCCAAAAACATTCAGTACTTC. Its translation: CATQEAGAKNIQYF.

The chain carries TRBV5-5 and TRBJ1-2; D not certain. Germline V gene sequence: CDR1 SGHKS, CDR2 YYEKEE (reference sequence). Trimming removed 4 bases at V and 3 bases at J, with 10 bases between. The CDR3 is 13 amino acids. The CDR3 DNA reads as TGTGCCAGCAGCAGTGACGTTTACTATGGCTACACCTTC. It translates to CASSSDVYYGYTF. Combining the CDR3 with reference TRBV5-5 and TRBJ1-2 gives the whole variable domain DAGVTQSPTHLIKTRGQQVTLRCSPISGHKSVSWYQQVLGQGPQFIFQYYEKEERGRGNFPDRFSARQFPNYSSELNVNALLLGDSALYLCASSSDVYYGYTFGSGTRLTVV.

The chain links TRBV28 to TRBJ1-2, with D perhaps TRBD1 (5 bases). This CDR3 has 14 residues. Trimming left V 2 bases short and J 4 bases short, with 11 bases between. Looked up from germline, CDR1 is MDHEN and CDR2 is SYDVKM. The CDR3 sequence: CASSLIGTSYGYTF. CDR3 DNA sequence: TGTGCCAGCAGTTTAATCGGGACCTCCTATGGCTACACCTTC.

This chain connects TRBV7-2 to TRBJ2-1; TRBD2 agrees at 8 bases. With 2 bases clipped from V and 9 bases from J, the junction kept 9 bases outside the gene matches. Germline loops: CDR1 SGHTA, CDR2 FQGNSA. The CDR3 is made up of 15 amino acids. CDR3 protein: CASSLPFGRAGEQFF. For the CDR3, the DNA is TGTGCCAGCAGCTTACCCTTCGGGAGGGCTGGTGAGCAGTTCTTC.

The CDR3 loop is CASTRRSGDTQYF. The CDR3 DNA is TGTGCCAGCACCCGAAGGAGTGGAGATACGCAGTATTTT. The genes are TRBV6-5 and TRBJ2-3; D gene ambiguous. The germline V gene has CDR1 MNHEY and CDR2 SVGAGI. V was pared by 7 bases and J by 5 bases, with 13 bases between. The CDR3 extends over 13 amino acids.

V gene TRBV11-3 combines with J gene TRBJ2-7; TRBD2 agrees at 11 bases. The CDR3 is 15 amino acids. V trimming: 4 bases; J trimming: 3 bases; junction bases outside the gene matches: 5. CDR1 and CDR2 from the germline V gene are SGHNT and YENEEA. This CDR3 is CASSSDSGGDYEQYF. Here the CDR3 DNA reads TGTGCCAGCAGCTCCGATAGCGGGGGGGACTACGAGCAGTACTTC.

J is TRBJ2-5 and V is TRBV5-6, with 9 positions matching TRBD2. Germline V gene data show CDR1 as SGHDT and CDR2 as YYEEEE. V lost 3 bases, J lost 5 bases, and 2 bases stayed unmatched. CDR3 length equals 13 residues. The CDR3 is CASSYTSGETQYF. The CDR3 region has the DNA TGTGCCAGCAGCTACACTAGCGGGGAGACCCAGTACTTC. Complete variable domain (other parts from reference TRBV5-6 and TRBJ2-5): DAGVTQSPTHLIKTRGQQVTLRCSPKSGHDTVSWYQQALGQGPQFIFQYYEEEERQRGNFPDRFSGHQFPNYSSELNVNALLLGDSALYLCASSYTSGETQYFGPGTRLLVL.

The count of this clone is one. V usage is TRBV7-2 and J usage is TRBJ2-1; 7 bases align to TRBD2. The V and J ends lost 4 bases and 8 bases, in that order; junction bases with no gene match: 11. Germline V gene lookup returns CDR1 SGHTA and CDR2 FQGNSA. This CDR3 is built from 15 residues. The CDR3 nucleotides are TGTGCCAGCAGCTCAATCTCCGGGACTAACGATGAGCAGTTCTTC. Residues: CASSSISGTNDEQFF.

This chain links TRBV10-1 with TRBJ1-1; D may be TRBD1 (5 bases). The germline V and J ends were trimmed by 0 bases and 0 bases, with 11 bases remaining between them. Per the germline V gene, CDR1 is WNHNN and CDR2 is SYGVQD (reference sequence). The CDR3 covers 16 residues. CDR3 coding DNA: TGCGCCAGCAGTGAGTCGAGGGGAGCATTGAACACTGAAGCTTTCTTT. Translating it yields CASSESRGALNTEAFF.

V and J are TRBV2 and TRBJ2-7; perhaps TRBD2 as D (6 bases). The V gene lost 6 bases and the J gene lost 7 bases, with 19 bases spanning the gap. The germline V gene has CDR1 SNHLY and CDR2 FYNNEI. The CDR3 spans 14 residues. This CDR3 reads CASRDLAIPAEQYF. CDR3 in DNA: TGTGCCAGCAGGGACCTAGCGATACCGGCTGAGCAGTACTTC. The variable domain in full, completed from reference TRBV2 and TRBJ2-7, reads EPEVTQTPSHQVTQMGQEVILRCVPISNHLYFYWYRQILGQKVEFLVSFYNNEISEKSEIFDDQFSVERPDGSNFTLKIRSTKLEDSAMYFCASRDLAIPAEQYFGPGTRLTVT.

The J gene is TRBJ2-2, the V gene TRBV5-1; perhaps TRBD1 as D (5 bases). From germline, CDR1 is SGHRS and CDR2 YFSETQ. The V gene lost 4 bases and the J gene lost 3 bases, with 16 bases spanning the gap. The CDR3 contains 16 residues. CDR3 bases: TGCGCCAGCAGCCCTGACCCAGGGCTCCACACCGGGGAGCTGTTTTTT. This codes for CASSPDPGLHTGELFF.